This is a list of T cell receptor beta chains from one sample in a study of OX40 agonist ivuxolimab in advanced cancers. Clones were read by immunoSEQ multiplex PCR, and TCRdb kept only the in-frame ones, dropping some. The sample holds tens of thousands of clones; 80% to 95% are singletons and the top ten take over 0.6%. Here the sequenced sample was CD4+ or CD8+ T cells sorted from blood, taken in a trial of the OX40 agonist ivuxolimab. The receptors shown here come from an adult with an advanced solid tumor such as melanoma, head and neck, liver or kidney cancer. Each CDR3 is given with its conserved first and last residue. The D gene is left open where the match is weak. Some rows have no size entry. The others give once, few or many, or a class for an expanded clone.

D gene | J gene | V gene | clone size | CDR3 protein | CDR3 DNA
. | TRBJ2-1 | TRBV7-6 | . | CASSLGEGGEQFF | TGTGCCAGCAGCTTAGGGGAAGGTGGTGAGCAGTTCTTC
TRBD2 | TRBJ2-5 | TRBV7-3 | . | CASSLNPRLAGGLQETQYF | TGTGCCAGCAGCTTAAACCCTCGACTAGCGGGAGGGCTACAAGAGACCCAGTACTTC
TRBD2 | TRBJ2-5 | TRBV25-1 | . | CASSEWTSLETQYF | TGTGCCAGCAGTGAATGGACTAGTCTCGAGACCCAGTACTTC
TRBD1 | TRBJ1-1 | TRBV5-6 | . | CASSLLDRVGTEAFF | TGTGCCAGCAGCTTGTTGGACAGGGTGGGAACTGAAGCTTTCTTT
. | TRBJ2-5 | TRBV11-3 | . | CASSRRETQYF | TGTGCCAGCAGCCGTAGGGAGACCCAGTACTTC
TRBD1 | TRBJ1-5 | TRBV18 | . | CASSPTGGNQPQHF | TGTGCCAGCTCACCAACAGGGGGCAATCAGCCCCAGCATTTT
. | TRBJ1-1 | TRBV15 | . | CATSRAGDTEAFF | TGTGCCACCAGCAGAGCTGGGGACACTGAAGCTTTCTTT
. | TRBJ2-1 | TRBV7-9 | . | CASVTRDGYEQFF | TGTGCCAGCGTAACACGAGACGGGTATGAGCAGTTCTTC
. | TRBJ2-1 | TRBV7-8 | . | CASSKGDSYNEQFF | TGTGCCAGCAGCAAGGGGGACTCCTACAATGAGCAGTTCTTC
. | TRBJ2-2 | TRBV9 | . | CASRGDRGRGNLNTGELFF | TGTGCCAGCAGGGGGGACCGCGGCAGGGGCAATTTGAACACCGGGGAGCTGTTTTTT
. | TRBJ2-7 | TRBV6-6 | . | CASNRGSGYEQYF | TGTGCCAGCAACCGGGGGAGCGGCTACGAGCAGTACTTC
TRBD1 | TRBJ1-3 | TRBV2 | . | CASSSDRPISGNTIYF | TGTGCCAGCAGTTCGGACAGGCCCATCTCTGGAAACACCATATATTTT
TRBD1 | TRBJ1-1 | TRBV9 | few | CASSPLTGGPEAFF | TGTGCCAGCAGCCCTCTGACAGGGGGGCCTGAAGCTTTCTTT